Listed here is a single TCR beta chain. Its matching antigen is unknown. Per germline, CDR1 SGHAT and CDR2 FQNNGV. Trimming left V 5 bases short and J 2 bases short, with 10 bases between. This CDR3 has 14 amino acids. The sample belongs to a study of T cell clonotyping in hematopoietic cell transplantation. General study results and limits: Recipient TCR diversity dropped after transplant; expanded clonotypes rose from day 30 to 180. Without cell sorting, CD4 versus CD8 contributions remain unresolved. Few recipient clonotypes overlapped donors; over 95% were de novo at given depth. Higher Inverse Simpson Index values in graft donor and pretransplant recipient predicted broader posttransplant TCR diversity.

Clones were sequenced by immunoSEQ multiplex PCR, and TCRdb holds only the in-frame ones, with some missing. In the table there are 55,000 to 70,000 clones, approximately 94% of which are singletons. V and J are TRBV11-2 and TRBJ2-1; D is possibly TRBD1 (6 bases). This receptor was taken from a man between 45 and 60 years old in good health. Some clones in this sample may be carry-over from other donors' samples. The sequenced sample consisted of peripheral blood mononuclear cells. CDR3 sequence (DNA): TGTGCCAGCAGCGCACGGACAGCCTACAATGAGCAGTTCTTC. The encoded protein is CASSARTAYNEQFF. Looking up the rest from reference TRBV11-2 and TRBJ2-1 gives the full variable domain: EAGVAQSPRYKIIEKRQSVAFWCNPISGHATLYWYQQILGQGPKLLIQFQNNGVVDDSQLPKDRFSAERLKGVDSTLKIQPAKLEDSAVYLCASSARTAYNEQFFGPGTRLTVL.